This TCR beta chain came from a study of CD8+ T cells in alopecia areata. Study-wide context: Tofacitinib was taken orally by treated patients, and the dose was 5 to 10 mg twice daily. After 6 to 18 months of tofacitinib, follow-up continued 6 months off drug.

Noted treatment: oral pan-JAK inhibitor, 5-10 mg twice daily. V gave up 5 bases and J gave up 6 bases, with 21 bases separating them. Germline CDR1 reads PRHDT; CDR2 reads FYEKMQ (reference sequence). This CDR3 is 16 amino acids long. Concerning this clone: The target antigen is unknown.

Whole-study findings and limits: Resident alphabeta T-cell populations of normal skin are likewise subject to sequencing in scalp samples.

Following extraction, RNA underwent reverse transcription to cDNA, which served as the sequencing template. Sequencing used immunoSEQ multiplex PCR; TCRdb keeps in-frame clones, though not all of them. The table records 87,000 or so clones, 60% to 80% of them present only once. The sequence was collected from a human donor with alopecia areata. The material sequenced was CD8+ T cells sorted from blood, taken between weeks 43 and 45, from a patient treated with tofacitinib. The V call is TRBV13, the J call TRBJ2-3; D is possibly TRBD1 or TRBD2 (5 bases each). CDR3 residues: CASSRVGDDSGDTQYF. In DNA form, the CDR3 reads TGTGCCAGCAGCCGCGTCGGGGACGACTCAGGTGATACGCAGTATTTT.